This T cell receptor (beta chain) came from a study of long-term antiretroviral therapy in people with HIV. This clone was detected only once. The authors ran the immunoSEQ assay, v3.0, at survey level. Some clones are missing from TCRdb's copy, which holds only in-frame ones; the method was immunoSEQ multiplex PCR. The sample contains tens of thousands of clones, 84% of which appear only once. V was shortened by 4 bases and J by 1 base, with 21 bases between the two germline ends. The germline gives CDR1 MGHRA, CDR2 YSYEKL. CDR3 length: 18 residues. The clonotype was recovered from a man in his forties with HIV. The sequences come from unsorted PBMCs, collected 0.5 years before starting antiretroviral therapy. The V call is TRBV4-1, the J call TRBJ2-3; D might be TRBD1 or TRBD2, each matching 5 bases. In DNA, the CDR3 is TGCGCCAGCAGCCCTCTCATGGGACGTTACATGGGCACAGATACGCAGTATTTT. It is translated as CASSPLMGRYMGTDTQYF.